This TCR beta chain appears in the sequencing data of a study of shared clonotypes between healthy human individuals. This table comes from immunoSEQ multiplex PCR, and its TCRdb copy is limited to in-frame clones, with some not included. The table lists 2.5 million or so clones, more than 90% of them singletons. The germline gives CDR1 MNHNS, CDR2 SASEGT. CDR3 size: 12 residues. V was cut by 3 bases and J by 10 bases, with 12 bases left in between. The chain recombines TRBV6-1 with TRBJ1-2; D is undetermined. This clonotype was obtained from a man younger than 35 in good health. Material for sequencing was naive CD4+ T cells sorted from blood. Sample subset: CD45RA+ positively selected. The CDR3 region has the DNA TGTGCCAGCAGTGATGGACTGAGGGACTACACCTTC. Amino acid sequence: CASSDGLRDYTF.